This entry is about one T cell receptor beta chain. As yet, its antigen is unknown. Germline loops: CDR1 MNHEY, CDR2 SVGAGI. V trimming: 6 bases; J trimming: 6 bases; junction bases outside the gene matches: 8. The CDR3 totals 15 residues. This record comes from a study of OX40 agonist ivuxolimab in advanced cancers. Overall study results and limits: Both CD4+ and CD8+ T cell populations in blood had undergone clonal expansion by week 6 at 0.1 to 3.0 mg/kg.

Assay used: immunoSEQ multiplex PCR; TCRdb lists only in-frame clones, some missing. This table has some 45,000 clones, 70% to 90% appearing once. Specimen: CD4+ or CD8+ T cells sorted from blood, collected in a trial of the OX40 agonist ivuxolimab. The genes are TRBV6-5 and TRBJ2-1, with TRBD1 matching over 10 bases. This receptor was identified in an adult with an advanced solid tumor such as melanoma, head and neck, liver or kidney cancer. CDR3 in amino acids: CASRPPGQGPNEQFF. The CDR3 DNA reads TGTGCCAGCAGGCCTCCGGGACAGGGGCCCAATGAGCAGTTCTTC.